This T cell receptor beta chain was captured in a study of Graves' ophthalmopathy and Graves' hyperthyroidism. Study outcomes and limitations: Among expanded thyroid clonotypes above 0.001 frequency, most also occurred in blood.

The hyperthyroidism patients, aged 18 to 65, had been newly diagnosed, with under 2 months' duration. PBMCs were isolated by Ficoll-Paque density gradient centrifugation, using over 9.5 ml of fresh peripheral blood as the starting material. As the template, RNA transcripts were used to amplify TCR beta CDR3 regions. Second-round multiplex PCR followed a first-round RT-PCR using HTBI primers. MiXCR, applied by TCRdb to the multiplex PCR reads, yields one record per CDR3 protein. The data show 35,000 to 50,000 distinct CDR3 sequences, approximately 53% seen once. This clonotype was counted at least ten times. Its antigen is currently unknown. CDR3 size: 17 residues. CDR1 is MNHEY, CDR2 SMNVEV, per germline (reference sequence). The ends lost 2 bases at V and 2 bases at J; junction bases unmatched: 10.

The chain links TRBV27 to TRBJ1-1, with 8 nucleotides matching TRBD1. The clonotype comes from an adult woman with stable Graves' hyperthyroidism. Sequenced input: peripheral blood. CDR3 sequence: CASSLGRGRAINTEAFF. DNA of the CDR3: TGTGCCAGCAGTTTAGGCAGGGGGCGAGCCATTAACACTGAAGCTTTCTTT.